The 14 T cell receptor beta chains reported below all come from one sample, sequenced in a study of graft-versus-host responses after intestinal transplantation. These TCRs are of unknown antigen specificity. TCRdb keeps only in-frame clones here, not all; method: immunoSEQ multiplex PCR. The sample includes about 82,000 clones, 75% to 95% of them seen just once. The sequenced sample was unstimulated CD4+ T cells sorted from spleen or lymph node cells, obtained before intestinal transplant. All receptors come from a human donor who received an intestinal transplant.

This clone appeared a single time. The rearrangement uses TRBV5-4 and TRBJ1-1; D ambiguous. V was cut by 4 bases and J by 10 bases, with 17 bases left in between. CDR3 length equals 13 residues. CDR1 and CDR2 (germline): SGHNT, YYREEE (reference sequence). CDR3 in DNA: TGTGCCAGCAGCCACGACCTCACCGAGGGAGCTTTCTTT. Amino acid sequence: CASSHDLTEGAFF. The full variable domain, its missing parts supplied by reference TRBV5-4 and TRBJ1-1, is ETGVTQSPTHLIKTRGQQVTLRCSSQSGHNTVSWYQQALGQGPQFIFQYYREEENGRGNFPPRFSGLQFPNYSSELNVNALELDDSALYLCASSHDLTEGAFFGQGTRLTVV.

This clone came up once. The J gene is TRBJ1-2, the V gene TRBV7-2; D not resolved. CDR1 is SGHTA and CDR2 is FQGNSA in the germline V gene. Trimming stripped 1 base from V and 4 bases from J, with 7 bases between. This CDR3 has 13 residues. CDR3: CASSLVTGYGYTF. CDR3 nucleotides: TGTGCCAGCAGCTTAGTAACGGGCTATGGCTACACCTTC.

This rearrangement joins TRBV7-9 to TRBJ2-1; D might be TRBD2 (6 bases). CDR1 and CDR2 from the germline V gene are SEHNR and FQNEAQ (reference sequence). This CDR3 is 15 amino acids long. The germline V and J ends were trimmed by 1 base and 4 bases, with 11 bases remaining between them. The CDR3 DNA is TGTGCCAGCAGCTTAGACCGGGACTCGTACAATGAGCAGTTCTTC. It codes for CASSLDRDSYNEQFF.

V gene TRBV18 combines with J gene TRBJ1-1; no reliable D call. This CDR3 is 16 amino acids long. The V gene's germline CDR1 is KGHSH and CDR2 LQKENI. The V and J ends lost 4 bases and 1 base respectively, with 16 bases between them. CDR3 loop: CASSHPRLLGNTEAFF. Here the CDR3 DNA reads TGTGCCAGCTCACACCCGCGACTACTAGGGAACACTGAAGCTTTCTTT.

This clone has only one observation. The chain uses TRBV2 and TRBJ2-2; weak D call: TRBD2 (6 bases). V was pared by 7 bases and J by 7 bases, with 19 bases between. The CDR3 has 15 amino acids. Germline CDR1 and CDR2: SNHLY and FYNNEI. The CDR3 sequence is CASTRDWPGGGELFF. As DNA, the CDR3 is TGTGCCAGCACGAGGGACTGGCCCGGGGGCGGGGAGCTGTTTTTT.

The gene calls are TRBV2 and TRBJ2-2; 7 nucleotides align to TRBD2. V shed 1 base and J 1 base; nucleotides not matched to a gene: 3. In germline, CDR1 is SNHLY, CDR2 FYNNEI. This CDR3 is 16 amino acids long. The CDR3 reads CASSEGSGENTGELFF. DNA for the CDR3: TGTGCCAGCAGTGAAGGCAGCGGGGAGAACACCGGGGAGCTGTTTTTT.

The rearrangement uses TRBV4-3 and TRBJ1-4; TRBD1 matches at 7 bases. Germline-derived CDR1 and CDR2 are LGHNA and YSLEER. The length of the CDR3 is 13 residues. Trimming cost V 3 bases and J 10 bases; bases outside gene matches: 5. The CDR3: CASSQLTGRKLFF. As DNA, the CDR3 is TGCGCCAGCAGCCAGTTGACAGGGAGAAAACTGTTTTTT.

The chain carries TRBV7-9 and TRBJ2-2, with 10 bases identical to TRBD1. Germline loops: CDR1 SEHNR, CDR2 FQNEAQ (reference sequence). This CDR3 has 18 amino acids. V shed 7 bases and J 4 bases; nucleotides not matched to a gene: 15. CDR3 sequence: CASTHPGQGRLSTGELFF. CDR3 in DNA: TGTGCCAGCACCCATCCGGGACAGGGGAGATTGTCCACCGGGGAGCTGTTTTTT.

The CDR3 DNA is TGCAGCGTTGGACCCGGAGGGCCTTACAATGAGCAGTTCTTC. The encoded protein is CSVGPGGPYNEQFF. V gene TRBV29-1 combines with J gene TRBJ2-1; D is perhaps TRBD2 (6 bases). The CDR3 runs to 14 residues. The germline V gene encodes CDR1 SQVTM and CDR2 ANQGSEA. Trimming removed 4 bases from V and 4 bases from J, with 14 bases in between.

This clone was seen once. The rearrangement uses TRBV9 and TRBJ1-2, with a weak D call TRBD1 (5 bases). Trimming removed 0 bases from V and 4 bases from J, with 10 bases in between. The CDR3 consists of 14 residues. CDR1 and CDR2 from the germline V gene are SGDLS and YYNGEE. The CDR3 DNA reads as TGTGCCAGCAGCGTAGAGGCAGGGCCCTATGGCTACACCTTC. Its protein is CASSVEAGPYGYTF.

CDR3 region: CASSMRGGLGANVLTF. CDR3 coding DNA: TGTGCCAGTAGTATGAGGGGGGGATTAGGGGCCAACGTCCTGACTTTC. The chain combines TRBV19 with TRBJ2-6; a weak D match, TRBD2 (7 bases). V lost 3 bases and J 4 bases, leaving 13 bases between the germline ends. Looked up from germline, CDR1 is LNHDA and CDR2 is SQIVND (reference sequence). This CDR3 contains 16 residues.

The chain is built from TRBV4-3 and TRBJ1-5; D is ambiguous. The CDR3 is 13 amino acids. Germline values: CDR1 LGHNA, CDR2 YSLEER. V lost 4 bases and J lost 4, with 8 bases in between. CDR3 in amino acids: CASSPSLNQPQHF. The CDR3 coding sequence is TGCGCCAGCAGCCCCTCCCTTAATCAGCCCCAGCATTTT.

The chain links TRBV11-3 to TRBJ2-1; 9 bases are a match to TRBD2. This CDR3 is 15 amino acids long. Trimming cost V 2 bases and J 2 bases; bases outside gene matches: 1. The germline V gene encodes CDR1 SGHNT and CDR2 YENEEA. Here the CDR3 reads CASSLRGGAYNEQFF. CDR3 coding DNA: TGTGCCAGCAGCTTACGCGGGGGGGCCTACAATGAGCAGTTCTTC. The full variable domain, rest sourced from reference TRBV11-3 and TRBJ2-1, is EAGVVQSPRYKIIEKKQPVAFWCNPISGHNTLYWYLQNLGQGPELLIRYENEEAVDDSQLPKDRFSAERLKGVDSTLKIQPAELGDSAVYLCASSLRGGAYNEQFFGPGTRLTVL.

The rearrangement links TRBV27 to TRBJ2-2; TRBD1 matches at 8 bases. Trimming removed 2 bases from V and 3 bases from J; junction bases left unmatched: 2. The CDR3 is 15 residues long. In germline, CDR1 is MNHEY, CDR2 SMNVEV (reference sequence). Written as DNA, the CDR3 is TGTGCCAGCAGTTTAGACAGGGGAGACACCGGGGAGCTGTTTTTT. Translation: CASSLDRGDTGELFF.